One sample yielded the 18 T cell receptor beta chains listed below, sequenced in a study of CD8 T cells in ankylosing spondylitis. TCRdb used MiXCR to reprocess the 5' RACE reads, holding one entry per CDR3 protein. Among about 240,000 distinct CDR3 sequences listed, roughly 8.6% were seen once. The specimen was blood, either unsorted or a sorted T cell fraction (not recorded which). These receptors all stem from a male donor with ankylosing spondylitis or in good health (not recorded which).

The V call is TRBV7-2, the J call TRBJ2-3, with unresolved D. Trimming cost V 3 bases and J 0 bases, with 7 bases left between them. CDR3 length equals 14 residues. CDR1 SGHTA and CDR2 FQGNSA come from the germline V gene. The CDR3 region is CASSFAFSTDTQYF. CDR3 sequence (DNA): TGTGCCAGCAGCTTCGCTTTTAGCACAGATACGCAGTATTTT.

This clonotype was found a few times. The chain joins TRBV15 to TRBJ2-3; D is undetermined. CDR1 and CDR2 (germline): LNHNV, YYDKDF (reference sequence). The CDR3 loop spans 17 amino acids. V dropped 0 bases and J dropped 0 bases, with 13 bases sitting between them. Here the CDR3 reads CATSRDGWDDSTDTQYF. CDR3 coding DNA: TGTGCCACCAGCAGAGATGGGTGGGATGATAGCACAGATACGCAGTATTTT.

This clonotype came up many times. CDR3 amino acids: CASSYEGLAGVSGGNEQFF. The CDR3 DNA reads TGTGCCAGCAGTTACGAAGGACTAGCGGGAGTAAGTGGAGGCAATGAGCAGTTCTTC. The V call is TRBV6-5, the J call TRBJ2-1, with 13 bases fitting TRBD2. V lost 2 bases and J lost 6; bases outside the gene matches: 13. From germline, CDR1 is MNHEY and CDR2 SVGAGI. The length of the CDR3 is 19 residues.

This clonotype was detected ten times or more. CDR3 coding DNA: TGCGCCAGCAGTGACGGGTTATGGCTCCAAGAGACCCAGTACTTC. Protein product: CASSDGLWLQETQYF. The chain links TRBV10-2 to TRBJ2-5; D gene ambiguous. Deletions cut 3 bases from V and 1 base from J, with 12 bases between. The CDR3 totals 15 residues. Germline values: CDR1 WSHSY, CDR2 SAAADI.

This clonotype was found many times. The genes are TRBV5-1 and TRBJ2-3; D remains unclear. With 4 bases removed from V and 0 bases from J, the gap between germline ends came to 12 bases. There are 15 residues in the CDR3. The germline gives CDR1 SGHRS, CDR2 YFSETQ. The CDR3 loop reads CASSGQALSTDTQYF. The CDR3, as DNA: TGCGCCAGCAGCGGGCAAGCGCTTAGCACAGATACGCAGTATTTT.

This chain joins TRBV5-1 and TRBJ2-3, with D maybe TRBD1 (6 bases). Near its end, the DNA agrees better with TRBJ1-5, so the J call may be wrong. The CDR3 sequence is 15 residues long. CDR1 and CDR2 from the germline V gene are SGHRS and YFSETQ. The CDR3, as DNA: TGCGCCAGCAGCAAGGAGAGGGGGGGCACAGATACGCAGCATTTT. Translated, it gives CASSKERGGTDTQHF.

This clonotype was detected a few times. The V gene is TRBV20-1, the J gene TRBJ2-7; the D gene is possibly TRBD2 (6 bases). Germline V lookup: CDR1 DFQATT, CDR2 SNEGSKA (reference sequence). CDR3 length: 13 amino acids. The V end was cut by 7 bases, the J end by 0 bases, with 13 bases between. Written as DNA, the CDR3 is TGCAGTGTCAGGAGGGGTCACTCCTACGAGCAGTACTTC. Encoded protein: CSVRRGHSYEQYF.

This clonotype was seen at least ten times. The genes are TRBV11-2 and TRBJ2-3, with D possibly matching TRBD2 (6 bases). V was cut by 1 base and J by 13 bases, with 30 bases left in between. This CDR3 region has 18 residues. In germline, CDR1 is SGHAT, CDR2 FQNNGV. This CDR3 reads CASSLGGALGLKYRLKYF. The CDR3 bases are TGTGCCAGCAGCTTAGGGGGAGCCTTGGGACTCAAGTACCGACTCAAGTATTTT.

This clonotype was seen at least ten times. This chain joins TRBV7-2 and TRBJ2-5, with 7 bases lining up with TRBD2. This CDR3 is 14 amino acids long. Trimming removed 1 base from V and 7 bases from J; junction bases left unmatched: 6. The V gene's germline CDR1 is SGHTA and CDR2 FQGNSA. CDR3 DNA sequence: TGTGCCAGCAGCTTAGATCGGGAGGTTCGGACCCAGTACTTC. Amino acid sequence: CASSLDREVRTQYF.

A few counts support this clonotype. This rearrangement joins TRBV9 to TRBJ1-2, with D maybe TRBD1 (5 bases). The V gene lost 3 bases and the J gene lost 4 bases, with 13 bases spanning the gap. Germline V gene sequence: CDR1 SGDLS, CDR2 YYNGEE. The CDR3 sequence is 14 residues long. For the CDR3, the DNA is TGTGCCAGCAGCGCTGGGGACGGAGTCTATGGCTACACCTTC. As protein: CASSAGDGVYGYTF.

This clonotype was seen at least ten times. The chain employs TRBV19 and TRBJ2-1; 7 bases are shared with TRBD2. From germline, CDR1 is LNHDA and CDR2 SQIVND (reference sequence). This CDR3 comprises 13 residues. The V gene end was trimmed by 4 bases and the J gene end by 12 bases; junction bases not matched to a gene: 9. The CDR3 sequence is CASSKGLSIRQFF. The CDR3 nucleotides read TGTGCCAGTAGTAAGGGACTATCCATAAGGCAGTTCTTC.

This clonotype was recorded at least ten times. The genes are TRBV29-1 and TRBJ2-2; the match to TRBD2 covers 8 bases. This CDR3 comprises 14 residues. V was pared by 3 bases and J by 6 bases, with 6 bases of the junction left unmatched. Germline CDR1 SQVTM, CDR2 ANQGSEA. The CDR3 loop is CSVDAAGVAGELFF. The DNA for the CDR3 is TGCAGCGTTGACGCAGCGGGAGTGGCCGGGGAGCTGTTTTTT.

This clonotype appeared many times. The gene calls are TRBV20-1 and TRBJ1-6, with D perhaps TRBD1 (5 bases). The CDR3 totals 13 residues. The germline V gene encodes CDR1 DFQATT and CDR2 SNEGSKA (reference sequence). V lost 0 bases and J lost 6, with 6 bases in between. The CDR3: CSARDRANSPLHF. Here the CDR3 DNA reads TGCAGTGCTAGAGACAGGGCTAATTCACCCCTCCACTTT.

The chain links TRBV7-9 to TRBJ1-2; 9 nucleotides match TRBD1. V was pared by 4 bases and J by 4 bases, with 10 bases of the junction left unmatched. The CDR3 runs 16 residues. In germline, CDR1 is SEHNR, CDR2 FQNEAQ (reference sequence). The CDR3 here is CASSSTRGQGLYGYTF. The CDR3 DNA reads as TGTGCCAGCAGCTCCACCCGGGGACAGGGCCTCTATGGCTACACCTTC.

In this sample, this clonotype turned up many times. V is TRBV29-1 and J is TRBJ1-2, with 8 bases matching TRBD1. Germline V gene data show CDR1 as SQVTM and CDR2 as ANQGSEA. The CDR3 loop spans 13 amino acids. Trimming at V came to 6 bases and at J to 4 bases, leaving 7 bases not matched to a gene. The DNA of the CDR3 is TGCAGCGTGGGGGACAGGATCGGCTATGGCTACACCTTC. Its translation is CSVGDRIGYGYTF. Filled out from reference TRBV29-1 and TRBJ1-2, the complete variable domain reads SAVISQKPSRDICQRGTSLTIQCQVDSQVTMMFWYRQQPGQSLTLIATANQGSEATYESGFVIDKFPISRPNLTFSTLTVSNMSPEDSSIYLCSVGDRIGYGYTFGSGTRLTVV.

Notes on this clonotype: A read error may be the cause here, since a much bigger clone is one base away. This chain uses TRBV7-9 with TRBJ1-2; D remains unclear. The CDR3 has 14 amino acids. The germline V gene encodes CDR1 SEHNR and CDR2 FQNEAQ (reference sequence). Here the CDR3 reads CASSLLGSGNGYPF. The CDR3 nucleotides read TGTGCCAGCAGCTTATTGGGGTCGGGGAATGGCTACCCCTTC.

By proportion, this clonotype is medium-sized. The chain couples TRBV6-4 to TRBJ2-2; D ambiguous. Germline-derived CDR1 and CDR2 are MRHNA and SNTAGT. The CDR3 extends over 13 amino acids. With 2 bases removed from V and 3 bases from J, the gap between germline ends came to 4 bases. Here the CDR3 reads CASSDEYTGELFF. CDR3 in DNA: TGTGCCAGCAGTGACGAGTACACCGGGGAGCTGTTTTTT.

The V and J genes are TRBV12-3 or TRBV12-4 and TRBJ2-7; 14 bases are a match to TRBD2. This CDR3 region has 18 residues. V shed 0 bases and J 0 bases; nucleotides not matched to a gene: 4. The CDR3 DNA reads TGTGCCAGCAGTTTAGCTATTGGGACTAGCGGGAGCTCCTACGAGCAGTACTTC. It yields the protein CASSLAIGTSGSSYEQYF.